The 28 T cell receptor beta chains reported below all come from one sample, sequenced in a study of shared clonotypes between healthy human individuals. Assay used: immunoSEQ multiplex PCR; TCRdb lists only in-frame clones, some missing. The top ten hold 0.5% to 0.65% of the sample, which has fewer than 1.4 million clones, about four fifths seen once. The specimen was memory CD4+ T cells from PBMCs. Subset meaning: CD45RA-negative fraction. The receptors were sampled from a man between 18 and 35 years old in good health. Some clones in this sample may be carry-over from other donors' samples.

The genes are TRBV9 and TRBJ2-7; no reliable D call. Per the germline V gene, CDR1 is SGDLS and CDR2 is YYNGEE. Trimming pared 0 bases from V and 8 bases from J, leaving 18 bases between. The CDR3 covers 15 residues. The CDR3 DNA reads as TGTGCCAGCAGCGTAGACGGCCGTGAAGGTACGAAGCAGTACTTC. It codes for CASSVDGREGTKQYF.

This sequence joins TRBV5-5 and TRBJ2-7, with D perhaps matching TRBD2 (5 bases). V was trimmed by 0 bases and J by 6 bases, leaving 10 bases between them. Germline CDR1 and CDR2: SGHKS and YYEKEE (reference sequence). The CDR3 is 13 amino acids. CDR3 DNA sequence: TGTGCCAGCAGCTTGGTGGCGGGTATCGAGCAGTACTTC. As protein: CASSLVAGIEQYF.

On this clone itself: Only one base separates this from a far larger clonotype, so it likely reflects a read error. The sample carries other DNA sequences with the same CDR3. This chain joins TRBV18 and TRBJ1-5; 7 nucleotides line up with TRBD1. This CDR3 is 14 amino acids long. Germline CDR1 KGHSH, CDR2 LQKENI. The chain's CDR3 is CASSRNRGNQPQHF. The DNA for the CDR3 is TGTGCCAGCTCCCGCAACAGGGGAAATCAGCCGCAGCATTTT.

The chain has TRBV10-3 and TRBJ2-3; no reliable D call. Germline V CDR1 and CDR2: ENHRY, SYGVKD. Trimming cost V 9 bases and J 1 base, with 8 bases left between them. The CDR3 is 12 amino acids. The CDR3 DNA follows: TGTGCCATAGGCGACCGCACAGATACGCAGTATTTT. Encoded protein: CAIGDRTDTQYF.

This clone showed up just a few times. The sample contains more than one DNA sequence encoding this CDR3. This CDR3 is CASSPGGSTGELFF. Written as DNA, the CDR3 is TGTGCCAGCAGCCCGGGGGGCTCCACCGGGGAGCTGTTTTTT. V gene TRBV7-3 combines with J gene TRBJ2-2, with D perhaps TRBD2 (7 bases). Germline CDR1 is SGHTA and CDR2 is FQGTGA. The V end was cut by 5 bases, the J end by 4 bases, with 11 bases between. The CDR3 spans 14 residues.

This rearrangement joins TRBV5-1 to TRBJ2-4; no clear D gene. Looked up from germline, CDR1 is SGHRS and CDR2 is YFSETQ. Trimming pared 0 bases from V and 5 bases from J, leaving 12 bases between. The CDR3 is made up of 15 amino acids. CDR3 DNA: TGCGCCAGCAGCTTGGCGGCACGGCCCGAAAACATTCAGTACTTC. Protein product: CASSLAARPENIQYF.

V is TRBV5-1 and J is TRBJ1-2, with D perhaps matching TRBD1 (6 bases). CDR3 length equals 13 residues. V lost 0 bases and J 6 bases, leaving 9 bases between the germline ends. CDR1 and CDR2 (germline): SGHRS, YFSETQ. The CDR3 region is CASSLARQDGYTF. The CDR3 bases are TGCGCCAGCAGCTTGGCCCGACAGGATGGCTACACCTTC.

The rearrangement joins TRBV5-1 to TRBJ2-1, with D tentatively TRBD1 (6 bases). The CDR3 is made up of 16 amino acids. V gave up 0 bases and J gave up 0 bases, with 10 bases separating them. Germline values: CDR1 SGHRS, CDR2 YFSETQ. In DNA, the CDR3 is TGCGCCAGCAGCTTGGAGGGACACAGCTCCTACAATGAGCAGTTCTTC. Its translation is CASSLEGHSSYNEQFF.

In the case of this clone: A much larger clone sits a single nucleotide away, making a read error possible. Additional DNA sequences in this sample encode the identical CDR3. The CDR3 coding sequence is TGTGCCAGCAGCTTAAACACTGAAGCTTTCTTT. It codes for CASSLNTEAFF. The chain recombines TRBV7-9 with TRBJ1-1; D is unclear. CDR1 is SEHNR, CDR2 FQNEAQ, per germline (reference sequence). V was trimmed by 2 bases and J by 2 bases, leaving 0 bases between them. The CDR3 runs 11 residues.

This chain links TRBV5-4 with TRBJ2-1, with 10 bases that match TRBD1. This CDR3 contains 12 residues. Germline loops: CDR1 SGHNT, CDR2 YYREEE (reference sequence). The ends lost 7 bases at V and 9 bases at J; junction bases unmatched: 4. As DNA, the CDR3 is TGTGCCAGCGTCGGACAGGGGGGTGAGCAGTTCTTC. Translating gives CASVGQGGEQFF. Based on the CDR3 plus reference TRBV5-4 and TRBJ2-1, the full variable domain is ETGVTQSPTHLIKTRGQQVTLRCSSQSGHNTVSWYQQALGQGPQFIFQYYREEENGRGNFPPRFSGLQFPNYSSELNVNALELDDSALYLCASVGQGGEQFFGPGTRLTVL.

The chain combines TRBV18 with TRBJ1-2; D is ambiguous. V gave up 0 bases and J gave up 4 bases, with 12 bases separating them. Germline V gene data show CDR1 as KGHSH and CDR2 as LQKENI. This CDR3 is built from 15 residues. The CDR3 sequence: CASSPPGQTVYGYTF. CDR3 coding DNA: TGTGCCAGCTCACCACCCGGGCAGACTGTCTATGGCTACACCTTC.

CDR3 coding DNA: TGTGCCAGCAGTTGGACAAGCTCTGGAAACACCATATATTTT. It translates to CASSWTSSGNTIYF. V gene TRBV28 combines with J gene TRBJ1-3; TRBD1 is a possible D gene (5 bases). The CDR3 sequence is 14 residues long. Per the germline V gene, CDR1 is MDHEN and CDR2 is SYDVKM. V was shortened by 4 bases and J by 0 bases, with 7 bases between the two germline ends.

This clone was counted once. The rearrangement joins TRBV14 to TRBJ2-1; D is unresolved. The CDR3 spans 13 residues. V was trimmed by 1 base and J by 9 bases, leaving 10 bases between them. The germline V gene has CDR1 SGHDN and CDR2 FVKESK. The CDR3 is CASSQGPSSEQFF. In DNA, the CDR3 is TGTGCCAGCAGCCAAGGTCCCTCGTCTGAGCAGTTCTTC. Drawing the rest from reference TRBV14 and TRBJ2-1, the complete variable domain is EAGVTQFPSHSVIEKGQTVTLRCDPISGHDNLYWYRRVMGKEIKFLLHFVKESKQDESGMPNNRFLAERTGGTYSTLKVQPAELEDSGVYFCASSQGPSSEQFFGPGTRLTVL.

The chain employs TRBV30 and TRBJ2-7, with D unclear. Per germline, CDR1 GTSNPN and CDR2 SVGIG (reference sequence). This CDR3 is 11 amino acids long. Trimming removed 1 base at V and 7 bases at J, with 8 bases between. The CDR3 DNA reads TGTGCCTGGAGTGACGCTACGGAGCAGTACTTC. Protein: CAWSDATEQYF.

This clone was observed a single time. Other DNA sequences in the sample encode the same CDR3. The chain has TRBV7-3 and TRBJ2-1; D is unresolved. Trimming pared 5 bases from V and 5 bases from J, leaving 10 bases between. The CDR3 has 13 amino acids. CDR1 SGHTA and CDR2 FQGTGA come from the germline V gene. The CDR3 here is CASSVTRDNEQFF. In DNA, the CDR3 is TGTGCCAGCAGCGTGACCCGGGACAATGAGCAGTTCTTC.

The chain combines TRBV7-2 with TRBJ2-1; TRBD2 agrees at 8 bases. V shed 2 bases and J 9 bases; nucleotides not matched to a gene: 9. The CDR3 totals 15 residues. Per germline, CDR1 SGHTA and CDR2 FQGNSA. The CDR3, as DNA: TGTGCCAGCAGCTTAACCGGGACTAGTGACCTTGAGCAGTTCTTC. It yields the protein CASSLTGTSDLEQFF.

The CDR3: CASSSLGETQYF. CDR3 nucleotides: TGTGCCAGCAGCTCCTTAGGGGAGACCCAGTACTTC. The chain has TRBV5-4 and TRBJ2-5; unclear D gene. Trimming cost V 3 bases and J 5 bases, with 8 bases left between them. Germline V lookup: CDR1 SGHNT, CDR2 YYREEE (reference sequence). This CDR3 comprises 12 residues.

V and J are TRBV28 and TRBJ1-2; weak D call: TRBD1 (5 bases). Deletions cut 3 bases from V and 3 bases from J, with 11 bases between. The germline CDR1 and CDR2 sequences are MDHEN and SYDVKM. This CDR3 spans 14 amino acids. CDR3 coding DNA: TGTGCCAGCAGTTTGCGGGGGAGAGACTATGGCTACACCTTC. Translation gives CASSLRGRDYGYTF.

The chain carries TRBV29-1 and TRBJ2-1; TRBD2 aligns across 9 bases. This CDR3 contains 14 residues. Germline assignment: CDR1 SQVTM and CDR2 ANQGSEA. Unmatched junction bases numbered 9, after V lost 4 bases and J lost 8 bases. CDR3 DNA sequence: TGCAGCGTTGGAGGGACTAGCCTTCGAGATGAGCAGTTCTTC. It codes for CSVGGTSLRDEQFF.

About this clone: The sample has other DNA sequences that encode this CDR3 too. This sequence joins TRBV9 and TRBJ1-3; D gene unclear. This CDR3 contains 15 residues. Germline CDR1 and CDR2: SGDLS and YYNGEE. V gave up 0 bases and J gave up 0 bases, with 7 bases separating them. CDR3 in amino acids: CASSVDGSSGNTIYF. The CDR3 bases are TGTGCCAGCAGCGTAGATGGGAGCTCTGGAAACACCATATATTTT.

This clone showed up just a few times. The chain carries TRBV6-6 and TRBJ2-7, with D hard to call. Trimming removed 6 bases at V and 4 bases at J, with 16 bases between. CDR3 length: 14 residues. CDR1 MNHNY and CDR2 SVGAGI come from the germline V gene (reference sequence). This CDR3 reads CASRGGFLMYEQYF. The CDR3 nucleotides read TGTGCCAGCAGGGGTGGGTTTCTGATGTACGAGCAGTACTTC.

The V call is TRBV5-1, the J call TRBJ2-1, with 7 bases identical to TRBD1. Germline-derived CDR1 and CDR2 are SGHRS and YFSETQ. J lost 8 bases, V lost 0 bases, and 5 bases had no gene match. The CDR3 sequence is 14 residues long. CDR3: CASSLGATGHEQFF. The CDR3 DNA follows: TGCGCCAGCAGCTTGGGCGCGACAGGGCATGAGCAGTTCTTC.

V usage is TRBV10-3 and J usage is TRBJ2-1, with a tentative D call TRBD1 (8 bases). CDR1 is ENHRY and CDR2 is SYGVKD in the germline V gene. The CDR3 contains 16 residues. V shed 3 bases and J shed 5 bases, with 17 bases lying between them. As DNA, the CDR3 is TGTGCCATCAGTGATCCGCGGGAGACAGGGGACAATGAGCAGTTCTTC. Translation: CAISDPRETGDNEQFF.

The gene calls are TRBV6-5 and TRBJ2-5; no clear D. This CDR3 is 11 amino acids long. V shed 5 bases and J shed 7 bases, with 8 bases lying between them. The germline CDR1 and CDR2 sequences are MNHEY and SVGAGI. The CDR3 bases are TGTGCCAGCAGTGAGAGTGGGACCCAGTACTTC. Its translation: CASSESGTQYF.

The chain employs TRBV29-1 and TRBJ2-3; 10 bases are a match to TRBD2. In germline, CDR1 is SQVTM, CDR2 ANQGSEA. V gave up 1 base and J gave up 1 base; unmatched junction bases: 2. The CDR3 sequence is 15 residues long. CDR3 sequence (DNA): TGCAGCGTTGAAGGGACTAGCGGAGGCACAGATACGCAGTATTTT. Its protein is CSVEGTSGGTDTQYF.

This clone was observed a few times. The gene calls are TRBV5-6 and TRBJ2-3; 7 bases fit TRBD2. CDR1 SGHDT and CDR2 YYEEEE come from the germline V gene. J was trimmed by 5 bases and V by 0 bases; bases with no gene match: 12. CDR3 length: 17 residues. The CDR3 here is CASSLGPSGRLGDTQYF. Here the CDR3 DNA reads TGTGCCAGCAGCTTGGGGCCTTCCGGGAGGTTGGGAGATACGCAGTATTTT.

Remarks on this clone: A single base separates this from a much larger clone, so it may be a read error. Within the sample, other DNA sequences also encode this same CDR3. CDR3 in amino acids: CASSSRTANTEAFF. As DNA, the CDR3 is TGCGCCAGCAGCTCAAGGACGGCGAACACTGAAGCTTTCTTT. The chain recombines TRBV5-1 with TRBJ1-1; D remains unclear. Per germline, CDR1 SGHRS and CDR2 YFSETQ. This CDR3 has 14 residues. V was clipped by 3 bases and J by 1 base, with 10 bases between them.

The J gene is TRBJ2-7, the V gene TRBV5-8; no definite D call. The germline CDR1 and CDR2 sequences are SGHTS and YDEGEE. The CDR3 has 12 amino acids. V lost 4 bases and J lost 2, with 7 bases in between. The CDR3 nucleotides read TGTGCCAGCAGCCTACTACCCTACGAGCAGTACTTC. It encodes CASSLLPYEQYF.